This TCR beta chain is drawn from a study of sequential checkpoint blockade in melanoma. Looking at the study overall: Maintenance nivolumab came after either treatment sequence. Twenty-two patients had matched tumor biopsies before treatment and at week 13 after nivolumab or ipilimumab alone.

Overall study results and limits: Pretreatment TIL clonality tracked with response in the nivolumab-first arm.

Notes on this clone: Its antigen is unidentified.

Only in-frame clones appear in the TCRdb table, and some are missing; sequencing was by immunoSEQ multiplex PCR. The sample shows fewer than 4,500 clones, approximately 25% of them seen only once. The CDR3 has 13 amino acids. Germline V CDR1 and CDR2: MGHDK, SYGVNS. The germline V and J ends were trimmed by 7 bases and 5 bases, with 15 bases remaining between them. Treatment specified: randomized to nivolumab then ipilimumab (arm A) or the reverse (arm B). This chain links TRBV25-1 with TRBJ2-7; D might be TRBD1 or TRBD2, each matching 5 bases. The sequence came from a human donor with melanoma. The source was tumor tissue (inferred from file names), collected from a patient given nivolumab and ipilimumab in sequence. The CDR3 protein is CASKTGGAHEQYF. In nucleotides, the CDR3 is TGTGCCAGCAAAACTGGGGGAGCCCACGAGCAGTACTTC.